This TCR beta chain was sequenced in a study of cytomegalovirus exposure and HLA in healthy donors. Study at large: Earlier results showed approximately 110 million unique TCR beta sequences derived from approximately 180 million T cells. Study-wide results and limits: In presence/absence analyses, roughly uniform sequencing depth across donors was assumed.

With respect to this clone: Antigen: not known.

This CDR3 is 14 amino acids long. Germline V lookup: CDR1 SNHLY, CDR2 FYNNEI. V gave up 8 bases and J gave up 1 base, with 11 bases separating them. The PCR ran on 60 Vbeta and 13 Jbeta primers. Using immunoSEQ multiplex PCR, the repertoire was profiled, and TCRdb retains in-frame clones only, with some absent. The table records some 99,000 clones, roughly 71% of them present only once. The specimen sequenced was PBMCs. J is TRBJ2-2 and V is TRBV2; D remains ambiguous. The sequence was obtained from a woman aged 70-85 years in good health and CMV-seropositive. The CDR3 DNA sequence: TGTGCCAGCGGTTCTTCAGGGAACACCGGGGAGCTGTTTTTT. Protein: CASGSSGNTGELFF.